This is a list of T cell receptor beta chains from one sample in a study of cytomegalovirus exposure and HLA in healthy donors. Clones were sequenced by immunoSEQ multiplex PCR, and TCRdb holds only the in-frame ones, with some missing. The sample carries 90,000 to 150,000 clones, about 81% recorded once. The material sequenced was PBMCs. These receptors were taken from a woman between 35 and 50 years old in good health and CMV-seropositive. Both conserved end residues are part of each CDR3. A D gene is named only where the DNA matches it firmly. Size values are once, few and many counts, or a class for expanded clones, and some rows have none.

v_gene	j_gene	d_gene	abundance	CDR3nt	CDR3aa
TRBV6-1	TRBJ2-5	-	few	TGTGCCAGCAGTGAAGTTCGGGGGGAGACCCAGTACTTC	CASSEVRGETQYF
TRBV19	TRBJ1-2	TRBD1	few	TGTGCCAGTAGTTCCTGGGGACAGTTTTATGGCTACACCTTC	CASSSWGQFYGYTF
TRBV30	TRBJ1-1	-	-	TGTGCCTGGAGTGCCAGCGCTGAAGCTTTCTTT	CAWSASAEAFF
TRBV6-5	TRBJ1-5	-	-	TGTGCCAGCGGTAGGGGTAATCAGCCCCAGCATTTT	CASGRGNQPQHF
TRBV19	TRBJ2-6	TRBD1	-	TGTGCCAGCACCGGGACAGCTGGGGCCAACGTCCTGACTTTC	CASTGTAGANVLTF
TRBV9	TRBJ2-3	TRBD1	-	TGTGCCACCTCCCGGGACAGTTCCTCTGGACGGTGGGGCACAGATACGCAGTATTTT	CATSRDSSSGRWGTDTQYF
TRBV16	TRBJ2-3	-	-	TGTGCCAGCAGCCAATCGGGAGGATACACAGATACGCAGTATTTT	CASSQSGGYTDTQYF
TRBV10-3	TRBJ2-7	TRBD1	-	TGTGCCATCAGTGGTCGGGACAGGGGGCTCGAGCAGTACTTC	CAISGRDRGLEQYF
TRBV6-5	TRBJ2-7	TRBD1	few	TGTGCCAGCAGTCATGGACAGGGCCTCTCCTACGAGCAGTACTTC	CASSHGQGLSYEQYF
TRBV19	TRBJ1-3	-	-	TGTGCCAGTAGCTATGCGCCGGGCTCTGGAAACACCATATATTTT	CASSYAPGSGNTIYF
TRBV4-3	TRBJ2-7	TRBD1	once	TGCGCCAGCAGCCAAGGAAGAGGGACAGGGGGTTACGAGCAGTACTTC	CASSQGRGTGGYEQYF
TRBV7-9	TRBJ2-1	-	-	TGTGCCAGCAGCCCCCCCCCTTCCGGAGGCACCGGCTACAATGAGCAGTTCTTC	CASSPPPSGGTGYNEQFF
TRBV4-1	TRBJ1-4	TRBD1	-	TGCGCCAGCAGCTCTTCCGGGACAGGGTATGAAAAACTGTTTTTT	CASSSSGTGYEKLFF
TRBV20-1	TRBJ2-1	-	once	TGCAGTGAACAGAGCTACAATGAGCAGTTCTTC	CSEQSYNEQFF
TRBV7-9	TRBJ1-1	-	-	TGTGCCAGCAGGACCACAGGGCTGGTCACTGAAGCTTTCTTT	CASRTTGLVTEAFF
TRBV4-3	TRBJ2-5	-	medium-sized	TGCGCCAGCAGCCAAGCTTGGAGAGCCACCATCCAAGAGACCCAGTACTTC	CASSQAWRATIQETQYF
TRBV19	TRBJ2-7	TRBD2	-	TGTGCCAGTATGACGGGAGGGCCGGGCGAGCAGTACTTC	CASMTGGPGEQYF
TRBV15	TRBJ2-7	TRBD2	-	TGTGCCACCAGCATACGGACTAGCGGCTCCTACGAGCAGTACTTC	CATSIRTSGSYEQYF
TRBV6-1	TRBJ1-5	-	-	TGTGCCAGCAGAGGACAGCTCAATCAGCCCCAGCATTTT	CASRGQLNQPQHF
TRBV18	TRBJ1-1	-	-	TGTGCCAGCTCACCACGGACACCACTTGGGGAGAACACTGAAGCTTTCTTT	CASSPRTPLGENTEAFF
TRBV9	TRBJ2-3	TRBD2	few	TGTGCCAGCAGCGTAGACAGCGGGGGTATAGATACGCAGTATTTT	CASSVDSGGIDTQYF
TRBV5-6	TRBJ1-5	-	-	TGTGCCAGCAGCTCGACAGATTTGGGTCAGCCCCAGCATTTT	CASSSTDLGQPQHF
TRBV6-6	TRBJ1-2	-	once	TGTGCCAGCAGCGAAGGAGCCAGAAACTATGGCTACACCTTC	CASSEGARNYGYTF
TRBV27	TRBJ2-7	-	-	TGTGCCAGCAGTAACAACCTCTTAAAGGGGGAGAGCATATACGAGCAGTACTTC	CASSNNLLKGESIYEQYF
TRBV11-2	TRBJ1-2	TRBD1	-	TGTGCCAGCAGCTTAGTCGGACAGGGGTCCTATGGCTACACCTTC	CASSLVGQGSYGYTF
TRBV6-1	TRBJ1-5	TRBD1	-	TGTGCCAGCGGAATGGGACAGGGTAATCAGCCCCAGCATTTT	CASGMGQGNQPQHF